What follows is one TCR beta chain and its context. Its antigen remains unknown. A clone one base away is much larger, so this may be a read error. The CDR3 has 15 residues. CDR1 is SGHNT and CDR2 is YENEEA in the germline V gene. With V trimmed by 7 bases and J by 10 bases, 15 bases remained unmatched. The data originate from a study of glioma-infiltrating T cells. General study findings and limits: Non-neoplastic patients had below-expected tissue-blood divergence, while all gliomas exceeded expectation.

The iRepertoire nested amplicon-rescue multiplex PCR amplified TCR alpha and beta CDR3s from RNA. From the multiplex PCR reads, TCRdb called clonotypes with MiXCR, one entry per CDR3 protein. The data contain some 99,000 distinct CDR3 sequences, less than 30% of them singletons. The sample comprised glioma tissue, nonneoplastic brain tissue, or PBMCs (not recorded which). This TCR came from a human donor with low-grade glioma or glioblastoma, undergoing nonglioma brain surgery, or in good health (not recorded which). The chain couples TRBV11-3 to TRBJ2-1, with 8 bases that match TRBD2. CDR3 amino acids: CASTAARGLGKEQFF. CDR3 in DNA: TGTGCCAGCACCGCCGCCCGGGGACTAGGCAAGGAGCAGTTCTTC.